These 10 T cell receptor beta chains share one sample of origin, sequenced in a study of blood T cell repertoires in COVID-19. Clones were sequenced by immunoSEQ multiplex PCR, and TCRdb holds only the in-frame ones, with some missing. In the table there are approximately 490,000 clones, less than 90% of which are singletons. The sequencing sample was made of PBMCs or T cells enriched from blood (not recorded which). Receptor source: an older woman who had recovered from COVID-19.

The CDR3 DNA is TGTGCCTGGAGTCTCCTTACTGAGGTCTATGGCTACACCTTC. Translation gives CAWSLLTEVYGYTF. The V call is TRBV30, the J call TRBJ1-2; no clear D. The CDR3 consists of 14 residues. Germline lookup yields CDR1 GTSNPN and CDR2 SVGIG (reference sequence). Trimming removed 2 bases from V and 4 bases from J, with 14 bases in between. The variable domain in full, with the rest retrieved from reference TRBV30 and TRBJ1-2, is SQTIHQWPATLVQPVGSPLSLECTVEGTSNPNLYWYRQAAGRGLQLLFYSVGIGQISSEVPQNLSASRPQDRQFILSSKKLLLSDSGFYLCAWSLLTEVYGYTFGSGTRLTVV.

Remarks on this clone: Other nucleotide sequences in the sample specify the same CDR3. This sequence joins TRBV3-1 (or the pseudogene TRBV3-2) and TRBJ1-1; no definite D call. In germline, CDR1 is LGHDT, CDR2 YNNKEL (reference sequence). The CDR3 loop spans 13 amino acids. With 3 bases removed from V and 1 base from J, the gap between germline ends came to 6 bases. CDR3 protein: CASSHWRNTEAFF. CDR3 DNA: TGTGCCAGCAGCCATTGGAGGAACACTGAAGCTTTCTTT.

The rearrangement links TRBV12-3 or TRBV12-4 to TRBJ1-5; D uncertain. V was shortened by 0 bases and J by 7 bases, with 7 bases between the two germline ends. CDR3 length: 13 residues. The CDR3, as DNA: TGTGCCAGCAGTTTAGCCAGACAACAGCCCCAGCATTTT. Translating it yields CASSLARQQPQHF.

The genes are TRBV2 and TRBJ1-4; D perhaps matches TRBD1 (5 bases). This CDR3 has 14 amino acids. The V end was cut by 6 bases, the J end by 4 bases, with 12 bases between. CDR1 is SNHLY and CDR2 is FYNNEI in the germline V gene. The CDR3 bases are TGTGCCAGCAGGGGCAGGGATTTTAATGAAAAACTGTTTTTT. This encodes CASRGRDFNEKLFF.

The chain joins TRBV7-9 to TRBJ1-1, with D possibly being TRBD1 (6 bases). The CDR3 totals 14 residues. V lost 2 bases and J lost 5, with 12 bases in between. The germline V gene has CDR1 SEHNR and CDR2 FQNEAQ (reference sequence). This chain's CDR3 is CASSLSGGFTEAFF. The CDR3 nucleotides read TGTGCCAGCAGCTTAAGCGGGGGCTTTACTGAAGCTTTCTTT.

The chain carries TRBV2 and TRBJ1-1; 8 bases are a match to TRBD1. CDR1 and CDR2 (germline): SNHLY, FYNNEI. Unmatched junction bases numbered 8, after V lost 6 bases and J lost 5 bases. The CDR3 length is 14 residues. The CDR3 sequence: CASSITTGETEAFF. CDR3 nucleotides: TGTGCCAGCAGCATAACGACAGGGGAGACTGAAGCTTTCTTT.

The chain has TRBV19 and TRBJ1-6; 8 nucleotides align to TRBD1. After removal of 1 base from V and 11 bases from J, the junction contained 4 bases not matched to a gene. Germline assignment: CDR1 LNHDA and CDR2 SQIVND (reference sequence). The CDR3 has 14 amino acids. The CDR3 DNA reads as TGTGCCAGTAGTATAGGGGACAGGAGCGCACCCCTCCACTTT. This translates into CASSIGDRSAPLHF.

This rearrangement joins TRBV11-3 to TRBJ2-3, with D possibly matching TRBD2 (7 bases). CDR3 length equals 15 residues. Per the germline V gene, CDR1 is SGHNT and CDR2 is YENEEA. V shed 0 bases and J shed 4 bases, with 11 bases lying between them. The CDR3 here is CASSLEGGAADTQYF. Here the CDR3 DNA reads TGTGCCAGCAGCTTAGAAGGGGGGGCTGCAGATACGCAGTATTTT.

The V and J genes are TRBV5-1 and TRBJ1-1, with D tentatively TRBD1 (5 bases). Trimming pared 0 bases from V and 6 bases from J, leaving 21 bases between. Germline assignment: CDR1 SGHRS and CDR2 YFSETQ. This CDR3 spans 17 amino acids. In DNA, the CDR3 is TGCGCCAGCAGCTTGGGCCCAAGGCCCCAGGGTGCGTCTGAAGCTTTCTTT. Translation gives CASSLGPRPQGASEAFF.

This clone has only one observation. The J gene is TRBJ1-2, the V gene TRBV11-2; possibly TRBD1 for D (5 bases). V lost 4 bases and J 8 bases, leaving 11 bases between the germline ends. Looked up from germline, CDR1 is SGHAT and CDR2 is FQNNGV. This CDR3 comprises 12 residues. CDR3 in amino acids: CASSYQGRGYTF. In DNA, the CDR3 is TGTGCCAGCAGCTACCAGGGAAGGGGCTACACCTTC.